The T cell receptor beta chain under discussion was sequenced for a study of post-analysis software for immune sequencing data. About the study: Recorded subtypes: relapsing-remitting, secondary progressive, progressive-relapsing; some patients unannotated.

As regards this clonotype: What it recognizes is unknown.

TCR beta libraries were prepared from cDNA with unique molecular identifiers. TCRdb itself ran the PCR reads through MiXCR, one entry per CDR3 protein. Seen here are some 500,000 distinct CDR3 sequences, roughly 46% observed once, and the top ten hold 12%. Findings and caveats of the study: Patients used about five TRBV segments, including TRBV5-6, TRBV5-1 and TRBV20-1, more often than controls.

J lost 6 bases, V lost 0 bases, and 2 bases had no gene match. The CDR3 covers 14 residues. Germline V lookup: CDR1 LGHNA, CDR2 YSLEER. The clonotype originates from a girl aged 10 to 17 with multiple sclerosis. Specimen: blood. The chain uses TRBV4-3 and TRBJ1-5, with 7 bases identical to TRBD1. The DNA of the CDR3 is TGCGCCAGCAGCCAAGATCAGGGGGGTCAGCCCCAGCATTTT. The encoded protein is CASSQDQGGQPQHF.